The source of this T cell receptor beta chain is a study of T cells after yellow fever vaccination. Turning to the study itself: Preparation of the low-cell-number fractions used SMART-Seq v4 Ultra Low Input.

The CDR3 totals 14 residues. The germline V and J ends were trimmed by 7 bases and 2 bases, with 14 bases remaining between them. CDR1 is MNHEY and CDR2 is SMNVEV in the germline V gene (reference sequence). This clonotype was detected only a few times. Its antigen remains unidentified. Using its own MiXCR run on the 5' RACE reads, TCRdb lists one record per CDR3 protein. The repertoire has 200,000 to 250,000 distinct CDR3 sequences, about 7% of them found once; the top ten carry roughly 0.93%. Broader study findings: Post-booster repertoires contained most primary-vaccination clones again (approximately 95% CD4, around 88% CD8). Abundant bulk-population clonotypes could contaminate the FACS-sorted repertoires.

This sequence was found in a man aged 25 to 45 who received the YFV17D yellow fever vaccine. The specimen was CD4+ T cells sorted from PBMCs, collected 15 days after the yellow fever booster vaccination. This sequence joins TRBV27 and TRBJ1-1; no reliable D call. Written as DNA, the CDR3 is TGTGCCAGCAAGAACCAGCAAGCCAACACTGAAGCTTTCTTT. It yields the protein CASKNQQANTEAFF.